The present T cell receptor (beta chain) was sequenced within a study of spatial heterogeneity in lung cancer. Time point given: sample taken at primary tumor resection. Whole RNA from tumor, nontumor lung or frozen PBMC was sequenced unsorted. Comment on this clonotype: Its specificity is unknown.

Findings and caveats of the study: TCRs found ubiquitously expanded in tumor appeared in blood more at resection than at follow-up.

TCRdb analysed the 5' RACE reads with MiXCR anew, one entry per CDR3 protein. The sample lists about 92,000 distinct CDR3 sequences, roughly 12% occurring once. The germline V gene has CDR1 SGHKS and CDR2 YYEKEE (reference sequence). The V and J ends lost 3 bases and 4 bases respectively, with 14 bases between them. The CDR3 is 14 residues long. The sequence was obtained from a male donor with early-stage non-small cell lung cancer. The chain recombines TRBV5-5 with TRBJ2-7; D is unresolved. The sample consisted of PBMCs, taken at surgery. In DNA form, the CDR3 reads TGTGCCAGCAGCTACGACACAGAATTATACGAGCAGTACTTC. Amino acids: CASSYDTELYEQYF.